Below are 19 T cell receptor beta chains sequenced from a single sample in a study of blood T cell repertoires in COVID-19. The table came from immunoSEQ multiplex PCR; TCRdb's copy has only in-frame clones and leaves some out. The data hold some 270,000 clones, with roughly 86% observed a single time. The material sequenced was PBMCs or T cells enriched from blood (not recorded which). All receptors come from a woman in her sixties or seventies who had recovered from COVID-19.

This chain uses TRBV10-1 with TRBJ2-2; 8 nucleotides align to TRBD1. Germline loops: CDR1 WNHNN, CDR2 SYGVQD (reference sequence). V lost 6 bases to trimming and J lost 6 bases; unmatched junction nucleotides: 3. This CDR3 has 13 residues. The CDR3 sequence: CASRGTGPGELFF. For the CDR3, the DNA is TGCGCCAGCAGAGGGACAGGCCCCGGGGAGCTGTTTTTT.

The V gene is TRBV28, the J gene TRBJ1-2; D call uncertain. CDR3 length: 12 amino acids. Trimming left V 5 bases short and J 8 bases short, with 12 bases between. CDR1 is MDHEN and CDR2 is SYDVKM in the germline V gene. The CDR3 coding sequence is TGTGCCAGCAGTCAAATACGACAAGGCTACACCTTC. Amino acid sequence: CASSQIRQGYTF.

The rearrangement links TRBV12-3 or TRBV12-4 to TRBJ1-4, with TRBD1 as a possible D gene (5 bases). The CDR3 covers 13 residues. V shed 5 bases and J shed 1 base, with 5 bases lying between them. The CDR3 loop reads CASSRGTNEKLFF. The CDR3 coding sequence is TGTGCCAGCAGTAGGGGAACTAATGAAAAACTGTTTTTT.

The gene calls are TRBV10-3 and TRBJ2-1; 12 bases fit TRBD2. From germline, CDR1 is ENHRY and CDR2 SYGVKD. Losses at the gene ends were 4 bases for V and 7 bases for J; bases not matched to a gene: 11. There are 17 residues in the CDR3. The CDR3 is CAISGGLAGGSRNEQFF. In nucleotides, the CDR3 is TGTGCCATCAGTGGAGGGCTAGCGGGAGGGAGTAGAAATGAGCAGTTCTTC.

The CDR3: CASSHHSNQPQHF. The CDR3 region has the DNA TGTGCCAGCAGCCATCATAGCAATCAGCCCCAGCATTTT. This sequence joins TRBV3-1 (or the pseudogene TRBV3-2) and TRBJ1-5; no reliable D call. Germline lookup yields CDR1 LGHDT and CDR2 YNNKEL (reference sequence). Trimming pared 3 bases from V and 0 bases from J, leaving 3 bases between. CDR3 length equals 13 residues.

V gene TRBV3-1 (or the pseudogene TRBV3-2) combines with J gene TRBJ2-5; 15 bases fit TRBD2. With V trimmed by 0 bases and J by 5 bases, 7 bases remained unmatched. This CDR3 contains 18 residues. Germline V gives CDR1 LGHDT, CDR2 YNNKEL (reference sequence). The CDR3 spells CASSQETGLAGGHETQYF. CDR3 bases: TGTGCCAGCAGCCAAGAAACCGGACTAGCGGGGGGGCATGAGACCCAGTACTTC.

J is TRBJ2-7 and V is TRBV5-4, with 11 positions matching TRBD1. The length of the CDR3 is 15 residues. J gave up 1 base and V 4 bases, and 4 bases lay outside the gene matches. Germline assignment: CDR1 SGHNT and CDR2 YYREEE (reference sequence). The CDR3 is CASSHRDRGSYEQYF. Here the CDR3 DNA reads TGTGCCAGCAGCCACCGGGACAGGGGGTCCTACGAGCAGTACTTC. The variable domain in full, with the rest retrieved from reference TRBV5-4 and TRBJ2-7, is ETGVTQSPTHLIKTRGQQVTLRCSSQSGHNTVSWYQQALGQGPQFIFQYYREEENGRGNFPPRFSGLQFPNYSSELNVNALELDDSALYLCASSHRDRGSYEQYFGPGTRLTVT.

The V and J genes are TRBV5-1 and TRBJ2-1, with D possibly matching TRBD1 (6 bases). V was cut by 6 bases and J by 0 bases, with 13 bases left in between. Germline V gene data show CDR1 as SGHRS and CDR2 as YFSETQ. The CDR3 spans 15 residues. The CDR3 DNA sequence: TGCGCCAGCAACCCCGGACAGACCTCCTACAATGAGCAGTTCTTC. It is translated as CASNPGQTSYNEQFF.

This chain connects TRBV7-3 to TRBJ1-6; D is ambiguous. CDR1 and CDR2 (germline): SGHTA, FQGTGA. Trimming shortened V by 5 bases and J by 8 bases, and 13 bases separated the two germline ends. The CDR3 is made up of 14 amino acids. CDR3: CASSGTGSDSPLHF. The DNA for the CDR3 is TGTGCCAGCAGCGGAACGGGGTCGGATTCACCCCTCCACTTT.

The chain employs TRBV10-3 and TRBJ1-5; TRBD1 matches at 9 bases. The CDR3 spans 12 residues. Germline V lookup: CDR1 ENHRY, CDR2 SYGVKD. V lost 10 bases and J lost 4; bases outside the gene matches: 2. CDR3 sequence: CATGQGNQPQHF. The CDR3 DNA sequence: TGTGCCACCGGACAGGGGAATCAGCCCCAGCATTTT.

This clone turned up a few times. V gene TRBV27 combines with J gene TRBJ2-1; no reliable D call. CDR1 is MNHEY and CDR2 is SMNVEV in the germline V gene (reference sequence). CDR3 size: 12 residues. The V end was cut by 5 bases, the J end by 5 bases, with 7 bases between. CDR3 sequence: CASSLRDNEQFF. CDR3 DNA: TGTGCCAGCAGTCTCCGAGACAATGAGCAGTTCTTC.

This chain connects TRBV28 to TRBJ1-2; 8 positions agree with TRBD1. This CDR3 contains 14 residues. CDR1 MDHEN and CDR2 SYDVKM come from the germline V gene. With 4 bases clipped from V and 2 bases from J, the junction kept 3 bases outside the gene matches. CDR3 sequence: CASSWTGSNYGYTF. DNA for the CDR3: TGTGCCAGCAGTTGGACAGGGTCCAACTATGGCTACACCTTC.

The chain is built from TRBV5-1 and TRBJ1-1; 11 positions match TRBD1. The germline V gene has CDR1 SGHRS and CDR2 YFSETQ. Trimming took 2 bases from V and 2 from J; bases not matched to a gene: 2. The CDR3 runs 15 residues. CDR3 in DNA: TGCGCCAGCAGCTTAAGGACAGGGGGCAACACTGAAGCTTTCTTT. Amino acids: CASSLRTGGNTEAFF.

This rearrangement joins TRBV9 to TRBJ1-1; D may be TRBD1 (6 bases). Germline V gene sequence: CDR1 SGDLS, CDR2 YYNGEE. The CDR3 contains 17 residues. V was trimmed by 0 bases and J by 5 bases, leaving 20 bases between them. CDR3 sequence reads: CASSVGTLGVRGTEAFF. CDR3 coding DNA: TGTGCCAGCAGCGTAGGTACATTGGGGGTGAGGGGGACTGAAGCTTTCTTT. Full variable domain (outside the CDR3, taken from reference TRBV9 and TRBJ1-1): DSGVTQTPKHLITATGQRVTLRCSPRSGDLSVYWYQQSLDQGLQFLIQYYNGEERAKGNILERFSAQQFPDLHSELNLSSLELGDSALYFCASSVGTLGVRGTEAFFGQGTRLTVV.

The chain employs TRBV21-1 and TRBJ1-3. TRBV21-1 is classified as a pseudogene. This CDR3 spans 11 amino acids. The CDR3 DNA sequence: TGTGCCAGCAGCAAAGGTGTCGCGCCATATTTT. Translating it yields CASSKGVAPYF.

The CDR3 DNA reads as TGTGCCAGCAGCGCGGCTAGTGGCTCCTACAATGAGCAGTTCTTC. Translated, it gives CASSAASGSYNEQFF. V usage is TRBV7-2 and J usage is TRBJ2-1; D is ambiguous. Germline V lookup: CDR1 SGHTA, CDR2 FQGNSA. Trimming cost V 5 bases and J 0 bases, with 11 bases left between them. The CDR3 totals 15 residues.

Details on this clone: An end of the junction does not agree with germline; a read error may underlie this. This chain uses TRBV7-7 with TRBJ2-2, with D perhaps matching TRBD2 (5 bases). The length of the CDR3 is 16 residues. Germline-derived CDR1 and CDR2 are SSHAT and FNYEAQ (reference sequence). The CDR3 reads CASSDRRGLDTGELFF. Here the CDR3 DNA reads TGTGCTAGCAGCGACCGACGGGGTTTGGACACCGGGGAGCTGTTTTTT.

The chain carries TRBV29-1 and TRBJ2-4; perhaps TRBD1 as D (5 bases). CDR1 and CDR2 from the germline V gene are SQVTM and ANQGSEA. Trimming stripped 7 bases from V and 3 bases from J, with 10 bases between. The CDR3 consists of 12 residues. The CDR3 DNA reads as TGCAGCGCAGGACATATCAAAAACATTCAGTACTTC. Its protein is CSAGHIKNIQYF.

V is TRBV28 and J is TRBJ1-1; 7 nucleotides agree with TRBD1. Germline values: CDR1 MDHEN, CDR2 SYDVKM. V gave up 4 bases and J gave up 2 bases; unmatched junction bases: 4. The CDR3 runs to 14 residues. The CDR3 is CASSSRQGNTEAFF. Written as DNA, the CDR3 is TGTGCCAGCAGTTCACGACAGGGAAACACTGAAGCTTTCTTT.